The source of this TCR beta chain is a study of metastatic and nonmetastatic thyroid tumors. Study details: Repertoires of blood and of tissue (tumor or nodule) from malignant and benign thyroid patients were compared.

Patients had received no treatment of any kind before thyroid surgery. Details on this clone: A read error may produce the germline difference seen at one junction end.

The CDR3 runs 14 residues. The germline V gene encodes CDR1 LNHDA and CDR2 SQIVND (reference sequence). TCRdb reassembled clones from the PCR reads with MiXCR. The data hold roughly 61,000 clones, with just over 4% observed a single time. The sequenced sample was blood. The V and J genes are TRBV19 and TRBJ1-2; D is perhaps TRBD1 (6 bases). This clonotype originated in a female donor with papillary thyroid cancer or a benign thyroid nodule (not recorded which). Some clones in this sample may be carry-over from other donors' samples. CDR3 in amino acids: CASSISQGYYGYSF. The DNA for the CDR3 is TGTGCCAGTAGTATTAGTCAGGGGTACTATGGCTACAGCTTC. The whole variable domain, filled in from reference TRBV19 and TRBJ1-2, reads DGGITQSPKYLFRKEGQNVTLSCEQNLNHDAMYWYRQDPGQGLRLIYYSQIVNDFQKGDIAEGYSVSREKKESFPLTVTSAQKNPTAFYLCASSISQGYYGYSFGSGTRLTVV.